The T cell receptor beta chain under discussion was sequenced for a study of T-cell reconstitution after alpha-beta-depleted transplantation in children. Germline CDR1 and CDR2: LGHDT and YNNKEL (reference sequence). Deletions cut 1 base from V and 1 base from J, with 10 bases between. This CDR3 comprises 15 residues. Unique molecular identifiers were used to barcode this TCRbeta library. Each CDR3 protein gets one entry after TCRdb re-called the PCR reads with MiXCR. Altogether about 350,000 distinct CDR3 sequences are present, 10% to 15% being singletons, with the ten largest covering about 4.5%. This clonotype came up a few times.

The V call is TRBV3-1, the J call TRBJ2-5; D not certain. The clonotype comes from a human donor who donated a stem cell graft to a child with Fanconi anemia. Sequenced material: PBMCs, taken from the stem cell graft. The DNA for the CDR3 is TGTGCCAGCAGCCAAGGGACGGTTTCCCAAGAGACCCAGTACTTC. Translation: CASSQGTVSQETQYF.